Listed below are T cell receptor beta chains from one sample, sequenced in a study of regulatory T cells in long-lasting Graves disease. TCRdb reprocessed the multiplex PCR reads with MiXCR, giving one entry per CDR3 protein. This table holds about 310,000 distinct CDR3 sequences, 18% found once. The material was peripheral blood mononuclear cells (PBMCs), obtained at new diagnosis, from a patient treated with antithyroid drugs. These TCRs come from a female donor with Graves disease. Each CDR3 is given with its conserved first and last residue. D genes are given only for firm matches. Rows give clone size only sometimes, using once, few, many, or a class for an expanded clone.

J,V,size,D,CDR3,DNA
TRBJ2-1,TRBV5-1,many,TRBD2,CASSPTSGRMFF,TGCGCCAGCAGCCCGACTAGCGGGAGGATGTTCTTC
TRBJ2-1,TRBV18,few,.,CASSPNRLSSYNEQFF,TGTGCCAGCTCACCAAACAGACTTAGCTCCTACAATGAGCAGTTCTTC
TRBJ2-1,TRBV6-5,many,.,CASSSLHPRVNGIHEQFF,TGTGCCAGCAGTTCTCTACACCCCCGGGTGAACGGGATCCATGAGCAGTTCTTC
TRBJ1-2,TRBV2,.,.,CASSIGDRTNYGYTF,TGTGCCAGCAGCATAGGCGACAGAACGAACTATGGCTACACCTTC
TRBJ2-3,TRBV7-3,many,TRBD2,CASSWSGIGTDTQYF,TGTGCCAGCAGCTGGAGCGGGATCGGGACAGATACGCAGTATTTT
TRBJ2-1,TRBV6-1,.,TRBD2,CASRQTSGSSDEQFF,TGTGCCAGCAGGCAGACTAGCGGGAGTAGCGATGAGCAGTTCTTC
TRBJ2-7,TRBV10-3,many,TRBD1,CAILNDRGNSYEQYF,TGTGCCATACTTAACGACAGGGGGAACTCCTACGAGCAGTACTTC
TRBJ1-1,TRBV20-1,few,TRBD1,CSARDTGVTEAFF,TGCAGTGCTAGAGACACAGGGGTCACTGAAGCTTTCTTT
TRBJ2-4,TRBV4-1,.,TRBD1,CASSQRTGLAKNIQYF,TGCGCCAGCAGCCAGAGGACAGGGCTAGCCAAAAACATTCAGTACTTC
TRBJ1-1,TRBV18,many,.,CASSPPTGGEAFF,TGTGCCAGCTCACCACCGACGGGGGGGGAAGCTTTCTTT
TRBJ2-3,TRBV7-9,many,.,CASSSSPPGLSTDTQYF,TGTGCCAGCAGCTCCTCCCCCCCCGGGCTATCCACAGATACGCAGTATTTT
TRBJ2-7,TRBV24-1,many,.,CATSDADRYYEQYF,TGTGCCACCAGTGATGCCGACAGATACTACGAGCAGTACTTC
TRBJ2-1,TRBV7-2,many,TRBD2,CASSSLGGRAGNEQFF,TGTGCCAGCAGCTCCTTGGGGGGGAGGGCCGGCAATGAGCAGTTCTTC
TRBJ2-5,TRBV9,.,.,CASSLRAEETQYF,TGTGCCAGCAGCCTACGGGCCGAAGAGACCCAGTACTTC
TRBJ2-1,TRBV7-9,many,TRBD2,CASSLVFSGLAGFYNEQFF,TGTGCCAGCAGCTTAGTATTCTCTGGGCTAGCGGGATTCTACAATGAGCAGTTCTTC
TRBJ2-2,TRBV24-1,.,.,CATSDFLGKAAGELFF,TGTGCCACCAGTGATTTTCTAGGGAAAGCGGCCGGGGAGCTGTTTTTT
TRBJ2-7,TRBV6-1,.,TRBD2,CASSEALAGSYEQYF,TGTGCCAGCAGTGAAGCGCTAGCGGGCTCCTACGAGCAGTACTTC
TRBJ1-2,TRBV12-3/TRBV12-4,many,.,CASIGAHPYGYTF,TGTGCCAGCATAGGGGCCCATCCCTATGGCTACACCTTC
TRBJ2-2,TRBV3-1,few,.,CASSPPTRDTGELFF,TGTGCCAGCAGCCCCCCCACCCGGGACACCGGGGAGCTGTTTTTT
TRBJ2-5,TRBV7-2,once,.,CASSSLQGPRETQYF,TGTGCCAGCAGCTCGCTACAGGGCCCAAGGGAGACCCAGTACTTC
TRBJ1-5,TRBV3-1,many,.,CASSQEAGRKPQHF,TGTGCCAGCAGCCAAGAGGCCGGGAGGAAGCCCCAGCATTTT
TRBJ2-1,TRBV4-1,many,.,CASSQPRENNEQFF,TGCGCCAGCAGCCAGCCACGGGAGAACAATGAGCAGTTCTTC
TRBJ2-1,TRBV11-2,.,.,CASSTRSGYNEQFF,TGTGCCAGCAGCACACGGAGTGGCTACAATGAGCAGTTCTTC
TRBJ2-5,TRBV20-1,few,.,CSARLTPGQVPRELDLQETQYF,TGCAGTGCTAGACTTACACCAGGACAGGTCCCGCGGGAGCTAGATTTACAAGAGACCCAGTACTTC
TRBJ2-3,TRBV11-3,many,TRBD2,CASSLTLGLAGEAASTDTQYF,TGTGCCAGCAGCTTAACTCTGGGACTAGCGGGAGAAGCGGCCAGCACAGATACGCAGTATTTT
TRBJ2-1,TRBV6-1,many,TRBD2,CASGLAGVAEQFF,TGCGCCAGTGGACTAGCGGGAGTAGCTGAGCAGTTCTTC
TRBJ2-2,TRBV30,.,TRBD2,CAWRGLAGDTGELFF,TGTGCCTGGAGGGGACTAGCGGGAGACACCGGGGAGCTGTTTTTT
TRBJ2-2,TRBV28,many,TRBD2,CASSRSGGRTGELFF,TGTGCCAGCAGTCGGTCGGGGGGAAGGACCGGGGAGCTGTTTTTT
TRBJ2-3,TRBV6-1,few,.,CASSEDTLEDTQYF,TGTGCCAGCAGTGAAGACACCCTAGAGGATACGCAGTATTTT
TRBJ2-1,TRBV11-3,many,TRBD2,CASSLVGLARYNEQFF,TGTGCCAGCAGCTTAGTGGGACTAGCGAGGTACAATGAGCAGTTCTTC
TRBJ2-3,TRBV5-1,many,.,CASSWIGESTDTQYF,TGCGCCAGCAGCTGGATCGGGGAAAGCACAGATACGCAGTATTTT
TRBJ1-4,TRBV6-2/TRBV6-3,many,TRBD1,CASCQGATNEKLFF,TGTGCCAGCTGTCAGGGGGCAACTAATGAAAAACTGTTTTTT
TRBJ2-1,TRBV7-2,few,.,CASSPDSFWALDEQFF,TGTGCCAGCAGCCCGGATTCATTTTGGGCTTTGGATGAGCAGTTCTTC
TRBJ2-3,TRBV11-2,.,TRBD2,CASSFLTSGSSATQYF,TGTGCCAGCAGCTTCCTCACTAGCGGGAGTTCCGCTACGCAGTATTTT
TRBJ2-2,TRBV25-1,.,TRBD1,CASSEGTGAANTEELFF,TGTGCCAGCAGTGAAGGTACAGGGGCAGCGAACACCGAGGAGCTGTTTTTT
TRBJ1-5,TRBV18,many,TRBD1,CASSQTGDQPQHF,TGTGCCAGCTCACAGACAGGGGATCAGCCCCAGCATTTT
TRBJ2-1,TRBV11-2,.,TRBD2,CASSWNPGTSGSHNEQFF,TGTGCCAGCAGCTGGAACCCCGGGACTAGCGGGAGCCACAATGAGCAGTTCTTC
TRBJ1-4,TRBV6-2/TRBV6-3,few,TRBD1,CASSEQGQGVDGKLFF,TGTGCCAGCAGTGAACAAGGACAGGGGGTAGATGGAAAACTGTTTTTT
TRBJ1-5,TRBV19,many,.,CASSREGEGNQPQHF,TGTGCCAGTAGTAGGGAAGGGGAAGGCAATCAGCCCCAGCATTTT
TRBJ1-5,TRBV6-5,many,.,CASSLVTHQPQHF,TGTGCCAGCAGTTTGGTCACTCATCAGCCCCAGCATTTT
TRBJ1-2,TRBV7-8,.,.,CASSLGQGRLYYGYTF,TGTGCCAGCAGCTTAGGGCAGGGCCGTTTGTACTATGGCTACACCTTC
TRBJ2-7,TRBV12-3/TRBV12-4,many,.,CASSFEGRNEQYF,TGTGCCAGCAGTTTCGAGGGGAGGAACGAGCAGTACTTC
TRBJ2-3,TRBV20-1,many,TRBD1,CSAMTGWTDTQYF,TGCAGTGCTATGACAGGGTGGACAGATACGCAGTATTTT
TRBJ2-2,TRBV6-1,.,.,CASTGTLTGELFF,TGTGCCAGCACCGGGACTCTCACCGGGGAGCTGTTTTTT
TRBJ1-1,TRBV12-3/TRBV12-4,many,.,CASSFPLKNTEAFF,TGTGCCAGCAGTTTTCCTCTCAAGAACACTGAAGCTTTCTTT
TRBJ1-1,TRBV20-1,many,TRBD1,CSAKWTGGTEAFF,TGCAGTGCTAAGTGGACAGGGGGCACTGAAGCTTTCTTT
TRBJ1-3,TRBV2,many,.,CARVGAGNTIYF,TGTGCCAGAGTGGGTGCTGGAAACACCATATATTTT
TRBJ2-1,TRBV24-1,many,TRBD2,CATSSGGLAGSGGYNEQFF,TGTGCCACCTCATCTGGGGGACTAGCGGGTTCCGGGGGTTACAATGAGCAGTTCTTC
TRBJ2-3,TRBV20-1,many,.,CSASKGGAWPDTQYF,TGCAGTGCCTCCAAAGGCGGAGCTTGGCCAGATACGCAGTATTTT
TRBJ1-3,TRBV30,.,TRBD1,CAWSEEVRGPGNTIYF,TGTGCCTGGAGTGAAGAGGTCAGGGGGCCCGGAAACACCATATATTTT
TRBJ1-4,TRBV2,many,.,CASSYRATNEKLFF,TGTGCCAGCAGTTACAGAGCAACTAATGAAAAACTGTTTTTT
TRBJ2-3,TRBV2,many,TRBD2,CASSTIGDSTSRALDTQYF,TGTGCCAGCAGTACCATAGGGGATTCGACTAGCCGGGCTCTAGATACGCAGTATTTT
TRBJ1-6,TRBV2,many,.,CASSDEGTGNSPLHF,TGTGCCAGCAGTGACGAGGGAACGGGGAATTCACCCCTCCACTTT
TRBJ2-2,TRBV20-1,.,.,CSAPRGGNTGELFF,TGCAGTGCTCCTCGGGGCGGGAACACCGGGGAGCTGTTTTTT
TRBJ1-2,TRBV6-2/TRBV6-3,.,TRBD1,CASIRAGGRGNYGYTF,TGTGCCAGCATACGGGCAGGGGGCAGGGGTAACTATGGCTACACCTTC
TRBJ2-1,TRBV9,few,TRBD2,CASSVAGTSANEQFF,TGTGCCAGCAGCGTTGCCGGGACTAGCGCCAATGAGCAGTTCTTC
TRBJ1-1,TRBV12-3/TRBV12-4,.,TRBD1,CASSLNPGQGSEAFF,TGTGCCAGCAGCCTAAACCCGGGACAGGGTTCTGAAGCTTTCTTT
TRBJ2-1,TRBV27,many,TRBD2,CASSFGGRYNEQFF,TGTGCCAGCAGCTTTGGCGGGAGATACAATGAGCAGTTCTTC
TRBJ2-2,TRBV12-3/TRBV12-4,many,.,CASSLVQLGNTGELFF,TGTGCCAGCAGTTTGGTACAGCTGGGAAACACCGGGGAGCTGTTTTTT